This T cell receptor beta chain was observed in a study of cytomegalovirus exposure and HLA in healthy donors. Study in general: Of all 370 or so donors who were genotyped, around 79% belonged to the Caucasian-associated ancestry cluster.

With respect to this clone: Its antigen remains unknown.

Regarding the study as a whole: Several of the most significant clusters appeared linked to common viral pathogens, based on a later analysis. For presence/absence analyses, sequencing depth was assumed to be roughly uniform across donors.

In the PCR, 60 Vbeta and 13 Jbeta primers were used. In the authors' methods: Later, an analysis found tens of millions of unique TCR beta chains, and roughly 10 million of these were shared. Here immunoSEQ multiplex PCR was the method, and the copy in TCRdb shows in-frame clones only, minus some. Clone size and the V and J calls come from that table; the DNA yielded D and trimming. In the table there are 90,000 to 95,000 clones, around 80% of which are singletons. The sample was PBMCs. The receptor was isolated from a man younger than 30 in good health and CMV-seronegative.

The CDR3, as DNA: TGTGCCAGCAAAGGACTAAGCTCCTACAATGAGCAGTTCTTC. Amino acids: CASKGLSSYNEQFF. The chain combines TRBV7-9 with TRBJ2-1; a weak D match, TRBD2 (6 bases). The V gene's germline CDR1 is SEHNR and CDR2 FQNEAQ (reference sequence). The CDR3 spans 14 residues. V dropped 7 bases and J dropped 0 bases, with 10 bases sitting between them.